This T cell receptor (beta chain) was documented in a study of cytomegalovirus exposure and HLA in healthy donors. Findings and limits, study-wide: Diagnosis of cytomegalovirus status made by the classifier reportedly showed high specificity and sensitivity. In a later analysis, V- and J-gene trimming of beta chains associated with a DCLRE1C missense variant, replicated independently.

Turning to this clone: Its antigen is unidentified.

In the PCR, 60 Vbeta and 13 Jbeta primers were used. TCRdb keeps only in-frame clones here, not all; method: immunoSEQ multiplex PCR. The data contain 50,000 to 75,000 clones, 75% to 85% of them seen just once; the ten biggest clones take up about 1.5%. Trimming shortened V by 5 bases and J by 9 bases, and 17 bases separated the two germline ends. This CDR3 comprises 14 residues. The germline CDR1 and CDR2 sequences are SGHTA and FQGNSA. The TCR comes from a human donor in good health. The chain joins TRBV7-2 to TRBJ2-1; no reliable D call. The sequenced sample was PBMCs. CDR3 loop: CASSTLGWVSEQFF. The CDR3 DNA follows: TGTGCCAGCAGCACGCTAGGTTGGGTGAGTGAGCAGTTCTTC.